This entry lists 8 T cell receptor beta chains sequenced from one sample in a study of blood T cell repertoires in COVID-19. Sequencing used immunoSEQ multiplex PCR; TCRdb keeps in-frame clones, though not all of them. The sample consists of tens of thousands of clones, about three quarters of them appearing once. Sequenced material: peripheral blood. All receptors come from a human donor in a cohort sampled during active COVID-19.

In this sample, this clone turned up many times. The chain is built from TRBV9 and TRBJ1-6; possible D gene TRBD1, 6 bases. Germline CDR1 is SGDLS and CDR2 is YYNGEE. V shed 6 bases and J shed 0 bases, with 16 bases lying between them. This CDR3 is built from 17 residues. CDR3 amino acids: CASTNRTDSSYNSPLHF. Written as DNA, the CDR3 is TGTGCCAGCACCAACCGGACAGACAGCTCCTATAATTCACCCCTCCACTTT.

This clone was picked up a small number of times. The chain has TRBV6-5 and TRBJ1-2; the match to TRBD1 covers 8 bases. This CDR3 is built from 15 residues. Germline values: CDR1 MNHEY, CDR2 SVGAGI. The V segment lost 2 bases and the J segment 4 bases; nucleotides outside the gene matches: 6. The CDR3 nucleotides are TGTGCCAGCAGTTACAGACAGGGGACGGGCTATGGCTACACCTTC. Translation: CASSYRQGTGYGYTF.

The J gene is TRBJ2-4, the V gene TRBV18, with unresolved D. This CDR3 has 15 amino acids. The V end was cut by 6 bases, the J end by 2 bases, with 14 bases between. Germline V gives CDR1 KGHSH, CDR2 LQKENI. The CDR3 loop is CASSPRQNSKNIQYF. CDR3 nucleotides: TGTGCCAGCTCCCCTAGGCAGAACTCCAAAAACATTCAGTACTTC.

This chain connects TRBV10-3 to TRBJ2-5; 9 nucleotides match TRBD2. Germline CDR1 ENHRY, CDR2 SYGVKD. The CDR3 is made up of 13 amino acids. Trimming cost V 10 bases and J 5 bases; bases outside gene matches: 8. As DNA, the CDR3 is TGTGCCACCGGTAGCGGGAGCAGGGAGACCCAGTACTTC. Translating it yields CATGSGSRETQYF.

The chain's CDR3 is CASSQAGFTGELFF. CDR3 in DNA: TGTGCCAGCAGCCAAGCAGGATTCACCGGGGAGCTGTTTTTT. The chain joins TRBV14 to TRBJ2-2; no reliable D call. Per germline, CDR1 SGHDN and CDR2 FVKESK. This CDR3 comprises 14 residues. The V end lost 1 base, the J end lost 4 bases, and 7 bases lay between the germline ends.

The chain is built from TRBV4-2 and TRBJ2-3, with 10 nucleotides matching TRBD2. The trim removed 1 base at V and 4 bases at J, leaving 11 bases unmatched. Germline CDR1 LGHNA, CDR2 YNFKEQ. The CDR3 has 18 residues. CDR3 protein: CASSQGGGTSGTPDTQYF. The CDR3 DNA is TGTGCCAGCAGCCAAGGAGGTGGCACTAGCGGGACCCCAGATACGCAGTATTTT.

The CDR3 loop is CASRSAGRDTGELFF. For the CDR3, the DNA is TGTGCCAGCAGGTCCGCGGGACGCGACACCGGGGAGCTGTTTTTT. This rearrangement joins TRBV7-8 to TRBJ2-2, with D possibly matching TRBD2 (6 bases). The length of the CDR3 is 15 residues. Trimming shortened V by 6 bases and J by 3 bases, and 14 bases separated the two germline ends. Germline CDR1 is SGHVS and CDR2 is FQNEAQ.

The V and J genes are TRBV9 and TRBJ1-6; TRBD1 agrees at 9 bases. Germline assignment: CDR1 SGDLS and CDR2 YYNGEE. Trimming removed 3 bases from V and 11 bases from J; junction bases left unmatched: 12. The CDR3 loop spans 16 amino acids. CDR3: CASSAGGGTGIPPLHF. The CDR3 DNA reads as TGTGCCAGCAGCGCCGGGGGGGGGACAGGGATTCCACCCCTCCACTTT.